This TCR beta chain is from a study of blood T cell repertoires in COVID-19. Whole-study context: Sites in the United States, Italy and Spain provided acute and convalescent COVID-19 samples. Sample material is recorded as cDNA or gDNA derived from T cells, B-cell-depleted T cells, or PBMCs.

Looked up from germline, CDR1 is MGHRA and CDR2 is YSYEKL. The CDR3 is made up of 14 amino acids. Trimming left V 3 bases short and J 0 bases short, with 8 bases between. Per the authors' pipeline: Amplification from reference gene primers served as the basis for estimated nucleated cell counts. Sequencing used immunoSEQ multiplex PCR; TCRdb keeps in-frame clones, though not all of them. V and J calls and clone size follow that table, whereas D and trimming were derived from the DNA. There are about 150,000 clones in the sample; around nine tenths occur only once, and approximately 9% lies in the top ten.

This sequence was found in a woman aged 50 to 60 with active or convalescent COVID-19. This chain connects TRBV4-1 to TRBJ1-1; no definite D call. Sequencing was performed on peripheral blood. The CDR3 loop is CASSQGRMNTEAFF. The CDR3 DNA follows: TGCGCCAGCAGCCAGGGCAGGATGAACACTGAAGCTTTCTTT.